These 10 T cell receptor beta chains came from one sample sequenced in a study of shared clonotypes between healthy human individuals. Data came from immunoSEQ multiplex PCR; TCRdb stores just in-frame clones and leaves some out. The profile shows approximately 1,500,000 clones, roughly 96% of them singletons. The sample consisted of naive CD4+ T cells sorted from blood. Subset here: CD45RA+ positively selected. The receptors were sampled from a man aged 25-40 years in good health.

The J gene is TRBJ2-1, the V gene TRBV6-5, with 9 bases fitting TRBD2. Unmatched junction bases numbered 5, after V lost 3 bases and J lost 5 bases. The CDR3 is 15 amino acids. Germline CDR1 reads MNHEY; CDR2 reads SVGAGI. For the CDR3, the DNA is TGTGCCAGCAGTTATTCTAGCGGGGTAAACAATGAGCAGTTCTTC. Amino acids: CASSYSSGVNNEQFF.

V is TRBV9 and J is TRBJ1-3; no reliable D call. Trimming took off 2 bases at V and 0 bases at J, with 6 bases between the two ends. The CDR3 spans 14 residues. The germline gives CDR1 SGDLS, CDR2 YYNGEE. The CDR3 bases are TGTGCCAGCAGCGTTTCCTTCTCTGGAAACACCATATATTTT. Its translation: CASSVSFSGNTIYF. Together with reference TRBV9 and TRBJ1-3, the CDR3 gives the full variable domain: DSGVTQTPKHLITATGQRVTLRCSPRSGDLSVYWYQQSLDQGLQFLIQYYNGEERAKGNILERFSAQQFPDLHSELNLSSLELGDSALYFCASSVSFSGNTIYFGEGSWLTVV.

The chain employs TRBV7-9 and TRBJ2-1, with no clear D. CDR1 and CDR2 from the germline V gene are SEHNR and FQNEAQ (reference sequence). V lost 1 base, J lost 6 bases, and 7 bases lay in between. This CDR3 region has 13 residues. In nucleotides, the CDR3 is TGTGCCAGCAGCTTAGTTTCTAGCAATGAGCAGTTCTTC. This codes for CASSLVSSNEQFF.

The chain links TRBV5-6 to TRBJ1-1; possibly TRBD1 for D (6 bases). The CDR3 length is 14 residues. Germline assignment: CDR1 SGHDT and CDR2 YYEEEE. Between the trimmed V and J ends, which lost 1 base and 3 bases, there was a span of 10 bases. This CDR3 is CASSLRGLYTEAFF. The CDR3 DNA reads as TGTGCCAGCAGCTTGAGGGGGTTGTACACTGAAGCTTTCTTT.

Worth noting for this clone: In the same sample, other DNA sequences code for this CDR3. The V gene is TRBV11-3, the J gene TRBJ2-2; no clear D. The CDR3 spans 15 residues. V was clipped by 1 base and J by 1 base, with 7 bases between them. Germline V gene data show CDR1 as SGHNT and CDR2 as YENEEA. DNA for the CDR3: TGTGCCAGCAGCTTAGGTGGTAGGAACACCGGGGAGCTGTTTTTT. Amino acid sequence: CASSLGGRNTGELFF.

This clone was observed a single time. The CDR3 DNA sequence: TGTGCCATCAGTGAGTCCGGGCGGGAGGGCCGCCTAAGACCAGAGACCCAGTACTTC. This codes for CAISESGREGRLRPETQYF. The chain recombines TRBV10-3 with TRBJ2-5; 9 positions match TRBD2. Germline CDR1 reads ENHRY; CDR2 reads SYGVKD. The CDR3 totals 19 residues. The junction had 15 bases not matched to a gene; V was cut back by 0 bases and J by 4 bases.

J is TRBJ1-5 and V is TRBV5-6; D gene ambiguous. V lost 5 bases to trimming and J lost 5 bases, with 17 bases between them. The V gene's germline CDR1 is SGHDT and CDR2 YYEEEE. CDR3 length: 15 amino acids. This CDR3 reads CASSSRLGWDQPQHF. CDR3 DNA: TGTGCCAGCAGTTCCAGACTGGGGTGGGATCAGCCCCAGCATTTT.

The rearrangement uses TRBV5-1 and TRBJ2-3, with TRBD1 matching over 10 bases. With V trimmed by 4 bases and J by 4 bases, 6 bases remained unmatched. CDR1 is SGHRS, CDR2 YFSETQ, per germline. The CDR3 covers 15 residues. CDR3 residues: CASSPDRGQPDTQYF. For the CDR3, the DNA is TGCGCCAGCAGCCCAGACAGGGGGCAACCAGATACGCAGTATTTT. Combining the CDR3 with reference TRBV5-1 and TRBJ2-3 gives the whole variable domain KAGVTQTPRYLIKTRGQQVTLSCSPISGHRSVSWYQQTPGQGLQFLFEYFSETQRNKGNFPGRFSGRQFSNSRSEMNVSTLELGDSALYLCASSPDRGQPDTQYFGPGTRLTVL.

The CDR3 here is CAWRDRGPYEQYF. In DNA form, the CDR3 reads TGTGCCTGGAGGGACAGGGGACCCTACGAGCAGTACTTC. V is TRBV30 and J is TRBJ2-7; 9 nucleotides agree with TRBD1. V lost 3 bases to trimming and J lost 2 bases; unmatched junction nucleotides: 2. CDR3 length equals 13 residues. CDR1 and CDR2 from the germline V gene are GTSNPN and SVGIG (reference sequence).

The rearrangement links TRBV29-1 to TRBJ1-1; D is perhaps TRBD1 (6 bases). The CDR3 extends over 16 amino acids. The germline V and J ends were trimmed by 2 bases and 1 base, with 17 bases remaining between them. Germline loops: CDR1 SQVTM, CDR2 ANQGSEA. CDR3 loop: CSVEPLWGHENTEAFF. CDR3 nucleotides: TGCAGCGTTGAACCCCTTTGGGGACACGAGAACACTGAAGCTTTCTTT.